A single sample is the source of the 25 T cell receptor beta chains below, sequenced in a study of T cells in Graves' hyperthyroidism and ophthalmopathy (dated by TCRdb to between 2019 and 2020). Library method: multiplex PCR. Sequencing was carried out with an Illumina HiSeq 2000. Amplification of TCR beta CDR3 regions was carried out from RNA transcripts. A first-round RT-PCR of the TCR CDR3 used the HTBI primer set with the Qiagen OneStep RT-PCR kit. TCRdb handled the public reads itself, with Q25 trimming in fastp and clone calling in MiXCR, and kept productive beta chains. Every CDR3 protein is listed once, alongside the most common genes and DNA of its rows. Recorded for this sample are approximately 300,000 distinct CDR3 sequences; 15% to 20% of them occurred a single time. 35% to 40% of the sample rests with the top ten. Sequenced sample: blood. The origin of the receptors is a man between 45 and 60 years old with Graves' ophthalmopathy.

This CDR3 is CASSLTRTADTQYF. The CDR3, as DNA: TGTGCCAGCAGTTTGACAAGGACCGCGGATACGCAGTATTTT. This sequence joins TRBV28 and TRBJ2-3; D is undetermined. This CDR3 has 14 residues. Germline V gene lookup returns CDR1 MDHEN and CDR2 SYDVKM. V lost 3 bases and J 6 bases, leaving 13 bases between the germline ends.

This clonotype showed up just a few times. The chain links TRBV5-6 to TRBJ2-2, with a weak D call TRBD1 (5 bases). From germline, CDR1 is SGHDT and CDR2 YYEEEE. V was shortened by 4 bases and J by 0 bases, with 10 bases between the two germline ends. CDR3 length: 15 amino acids. The CDR3, as DNA: TGTGCCAGCAGCCGGACACTCGCGAACACCGGGGAGCTGTTTTTT. It is translated as CASSRTLANTGELFF. Looking up the rest from reference TRBV5-6 and TRBJ2-2 gives the full variable domain: DAGVTQSPTHLIKTRGQQVTLRCSPKSGHDTVSWYQQALGQGPQFIFQYYEEEERQRGNFPDRFSGHQFPNYSSELNVNALLLGDSALYLCASSRTLANTGELFFGEGSRLTVL.

The chain has TRBV11-2 and TRBJ1-5, with a weak D call TRBD1 (6 bases). Germline V gene lookup returns CDR1 SGHAT and CDR2 FQNNGV. CDR3 length: 16 amino acids. Trimming took 5 bases from V and 5 from J, leaving 19 bases between them. The CDR3 DNA follows: TGTGCCAGCAGCCCGGACAGCTTAGGCTGGGATCAGCCCCAGCATTTT. Protein product: CASSPDSLGWDQPQHF.

Only a few counts were recorded for this clonotype. The genes are TRBV4-1 and TRBJ2-5; D gene unclear. The CDR3 runs to 15 residues. CDR1 and CDR2 from the germline V gene are MGHRA and YSYEKL. With 2 bases removed from V and 5 bases from J, the gap between germline ends came to 15 bases. The CDR3 is CASSQLRTGRETQYF. DNA for the CDR3: TGCGCCAGCAGCCAACTCAGGACCGGGCGGGAGACCCAGTACTTC.

This clonotype showed up many times. V gene TRBV7-8 combines with J gene TRBJ2-5; 8 bases map to TRBD2. The CDR3 consists of 16 residues. Unmatched junction bases numbered 9, after V lost 5 bases and J lost 1 base. CDR1 and CDR2 (germline): SGHVS, FQNEAQ. For the CDR3, the DNA is TGTGCCAGCAGCACGGGGGGGGCGGGACCCCAAGAGACCCAGTACTTC. This encodes CASSTGGAGPQETQYF.

In this sample, this clonotype turned up many times. This sequence joins TRBV28 and TRBJ2-7; D is perhaps TRBD1 (6 bases). The CDR3 runs 15 residues. V lost 10 bases and J lost 1, with 20 bases in between. CDR1 and CDR2 from the germline V gene are MDHEN and SYDVKM. The DNA of the CDR3 is TGTGCCACCCTCCAGATTTCGACAGGATCCTACGAGCAGTACTTC. It codes for CATLQISTGSYEQYF.

There are many counts of this clonotype. The V call is TRBV11-2, the J call TRBJ2-3; 8 bases match TRBD2. Looked up from germline, CDR1 is SGHAT and CDR2 is FQNNGV. CDR3 length: 18 amino acids. Losses at the gene ends were 1 base for V and 3 bases for J; bases not matched to a gene: 12. The CDR3 coding sequence is TGTGCCAGCAGCTTAGTTGCGTCGAGCGGGGGAACTACAGATACGCAGTATTTT. Translation gives CASSLVASSGGTTDTQYF.

As regards this clonotype: This may be a read error: a much more frequent sequence differs by one nucleotide. The chain recombines TRBV24-1 with TRBJ2-1, with D perhaps matching TRBD1 or TRBD2 (5 bases each). This CDR3 is 12 amino acids long. In germline, CDR1 is KGHDR, CDR2 SFDVKD. As DNA, the CDR3 is TGTGCCGCCAGTGACGAGGGGTATGAGCAGTTCTTC. Translating gives CAASDEGYEQFF.

The rearrangement uses TRBV28 and TRBJ2-6; tentatively, D is TRBD1 (5 bases). Germline V CDR1 and CDR2: MDHEN, SYDVKM. This CDR3 has 15 residues. V was clipped by 4 bases and J by 4 bases, with 11 bases between them. The CDR3 DNA follows: TGTGCCAGCAGTTCCCAGGGTTCCGGGGCCAACGTCCTGACTTTC. Encoded protein: CASSSQGSGANVLTF.

This clonotype has at least ten counts. The genes are TRBV11-2 and TRBJ2-3, with 11 bases identical to TRBD2. The CDR3 spans 15 residues. Trimming took 6 bases from V and 4 from J; bases not matched to a gene: 6. CDR1 is SGHAT and CDR2 is FQNNGV in the germline V gene. The CDR3 region has the DNA TGTGCCAGCAGGTCTAGCGGGAGGTCGGCAGATACGCAGTATTTT. Protein product: CASRSSGRSADTQYF.

This clonotype was seen many times. J is TRBJ2-7 and V is TRBV20-1, with TRBD1 matching 8 bases. V shed 2 bases, J shed 1 base, and the junction held 7 bases outside the gene matches. Germline V gene data show CDR1 as DFQATT and CDR2 as SNEGSKA (reference sequence). The CDR3 consists of 15 residues. The DNA of the CDR3 is TGCAGTGCTAGATCGCCAGACAGGGGATCCTACGAGCAGTACTTC. Amino acids: CSARSPDRGSYEQYF.

This clonotype was found a few times. V and J are TRBV20-1 and TRBJ2-7, with D perhaps matching TRBD1 or TRBD2 (5 bases each). In germline, CDR1 is DFQATT, CDR2 SNEGSKA (reference sequence). Trimming cost V 1 base and J 2 bases, with 9 bases left between them. The CDR3 is made up of 13 amino acids. This chain's CDR3 is CSARGGNTYEQYF. CDR3 DNA: TGCAGTGCTAGAGGGGGGAACACCTACGAGCAGTACTTC.

The chain employs TRBV6-4 and TRBJ2-2, with 9 bases identical to TRBD2. CDR1 MRHNA and CDR2 SNTAGT come from the germline V gene. Trimming cost V 2 bases and J 3 bases; bases outside gene matches: 1. This CDR3 spans 15 amino acids. The DNA of the CDR3 is TGTGCCAGCAGTGACAGCGGGAGGCACACCGGGGAGCTGTTTTTT. Translating it yields CASSDSGRHTGELFF.

This clonotype was detected ten times or more. The rearrangement links TRBV28 to TRBJ2-7, with 11 bases matching TRBD2. Germline V CDR1 and CDR2: MDHEN, SYDVKM. The V and J ends lost 7 bases and 3 bases, in that order; junction bases with no gene match: 11. CDR3 length equals 16 residues. The chain's CDR3 is CASTPISLAGDYEQYF. Here the CDR3 DNA reads TGTGCCAGCACGCCAATTTCACTAGCGGGGGACTACGAGCAGTACTTC.

The chain links TRBV19 to TRBJ1-2; tentatively, D is TRBD1 (6 bases). Germline CDR1 reads LNHDA; CDR2 reads SQIVND (reference sequence). This CDR3 has 11 residues. Trimming removed 8 bases at V and 3 bases at J, with 7 bases between. The CDR3 region is CASRTDYGYTF. The CDR3 DNA reads as TGTGCCAGTCGGACAGACTATGGCTACACCTTC.

This chain uses TRBV9 with TRBJ2-1; 10 positions agree with TRBD2. The CDR3 runs to 15 residues. V shed 0 bases and J 9 bases; nucleotides not matched to a gene: 6. CDR1 and CDR2 from the germline V gene are SGDLS and YYNGEE. DNA for the CDR3: TGTGCCAGCAGCGTAGGATCCCTAGCGGGAGCTGAGCAGTTCTTC. Protein product: CASSVGSLAGAEQFF.

This clonotype was detected ten times or more. The CDR3 region is CSAMGPGKNIQYF. CDR3 DNA sequence: TGCAGTGCGATGGGCCCGGGGAAAAACATTCAGTACTTC. This rearrangement joins TRBV20-1 to TRBJ2-4; tentative D call: TRBD2 (5 bases). The germline CDR1 and CDR2 sequences are DFQATT and SNEGSKA (reference sequence). V lost 6 bases and J 4 bases, leaving 13 bases between the germline ends. The CDR3 extends over 13 amino acids.

The chain recombines TRBV11-2 with TRBJ2-7; D remains ambiguous. The V and J ends lost 4 bases and 2 bases respectively, with 9 bases between them. This CDR3 is 13 amino acids long. The germline V gene encodes CDR1 SGHAT and CDR2 FQNNGV. The DNA of the CDR3 is TGTGCCAGCAGCTCAGCTCAGACCTACGAGCAGTACTTC. Encoded protein: CASSSAQTYEQYF.

Ten or more counts support this clonotype. The J gene is TRBJ2-6, the V gene TRBV5-1, with 7 bases fitting TRBD1. Trimming removed 7 bases from V and 4 bases from J; junction bases left unmatched: 14. CDR1 is SGHRS and CDR2 is YFSETQ in the germline V gene. This CDR3 comprises 17 residues. Here the CDR3 reads CASSHGTVQGGANVLTF. The DNA of the CDR3 is TGCGCCAGCTCACACGGGACAGTCCAGGGAGGGGCCAACGTCCTGACTTTC.

This clonotype occurred many times. The V call is TRBV7-3, the J call TRBJ2-3; D not certain. The CDR3 loop spans 12 amino acids. CDR1 is SGHTA, CDR2 FQGTGA, per germline. V gave up 5 bases and J gave up 5 bases, with 8 bases separating them. DNA for the CDR3: TGTGCCAGCAGCACAATGGGAGATACGCAGTATTTT. It encodes CASSTMGDTQYF.

The genes are TRBV9 and TRBJ1-1, with 7 bases that match TRBD1. The CDR3 contains 14 residues. V shed 2 bases, J shed 4 bases, and the junction held 5 bases outside the gene matches. Germline V gene data show CDR1 as SGDLS and CDR2 as YYNGEE. The CDR3 spells CASSVRAGGTEAFF. The CDR3 DNA is TGTGCCAGCAGCGTCCGGGCAGGGGGCACTGAAGCTTTCTTT.

This clonotype was counted at least ten times. V gene TRBV12-3 or TRBV12-4 combines with J gene TRBJ2-3, with TRBD2 matching 8 bases. This CDR3 is 14 amino acids long. The V gene end was trimmed by 6 bases and the J gene end by 3 bases; junction bases not matched to a gene: 5. This CDR3 is CASSQREHTDTQYF. CDR3 in DNA: TGTGCCAGCAGCCAGCGGGAGCATACAGATACGCAGTATTTT.

The chain recombines TRBV6-1 with TRBJ1-1, with D perhaps matching TRBD1 (5 bases). The germline CDR1 and CDR2 sequences are MNHNS and SASEGT. The CDR3 contains 14 residues. The ends were cut back, 7 bases at V and 11 bases at J, with 23 bases in the middle. CDR3 sequence (DNA): TGTGCCAGCACCCTCTCCCGGGTTTCCGAGGGGGCTTTCTTT. This codes for CASTLSRVSEGAFF.

The chain joins TRBV6-2 or TRBV6-3 to TRBJ2-4, with 10 bases that match TRBD2. Losses at the gene ends were 0 bases for V and 9 bases for J; bases not matched to a gene: 5. CDR3 length: 15 residues. CDR1 is MNHEY, CDR2 SVGEGT, per germline. The CDR3 spells CASSYSAGGRSIQYF. The CDR3 nucleotides read TGTGCCAGCAGTTACTCAGCGGGAGGGAGAAGCATTCAGTACTTC.

This clonotype was seen many times. The chain couples TRBV5-1 to TRBJ1-1; no clear D. The germline gives CDR1 SGHRS, CDR2 YFSETQ. Trimming removed 7 bases from V and 1 base from J, with 11 bases in between. This CDR3 region has 13 residues. CDR3 in DNA: TGCGCCAGCGCAGAAAGCTGGAACACTGAAGCTTTCTTT. Amino acids: CASAESWNTEAFF. Supplemented by reference TRBV5-1 and TRBJ1-1, the full variable domain reads KAGVTQTPRYLIKTRGQQVTLSCSPISGHRSVSWYQQTPGQGLQFLFEYFSETQRNKGNFPGRFSGRQFSNSRSEMNVSTLELGDSALYLCASAESWNTEAFFGQGTRLTVV.